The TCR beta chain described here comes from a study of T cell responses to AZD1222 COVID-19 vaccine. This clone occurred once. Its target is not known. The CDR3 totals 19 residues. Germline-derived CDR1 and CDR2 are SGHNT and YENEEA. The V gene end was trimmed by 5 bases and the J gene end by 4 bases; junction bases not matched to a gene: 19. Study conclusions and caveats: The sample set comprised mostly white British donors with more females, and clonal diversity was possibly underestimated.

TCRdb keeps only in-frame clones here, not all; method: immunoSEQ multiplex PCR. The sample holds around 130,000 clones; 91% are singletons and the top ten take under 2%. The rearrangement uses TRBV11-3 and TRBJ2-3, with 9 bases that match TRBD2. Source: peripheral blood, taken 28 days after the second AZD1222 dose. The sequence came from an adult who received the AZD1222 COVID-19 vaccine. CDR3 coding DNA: TGTGCCAGCAGCACTAGGACCCCACTTAGCGGGGGTGGAGCAGATACGCAGTATTTT. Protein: CASSTRTPLSGGGADTQYF.